One sample yielded the 28 T cell receptor beta chains listed below, sequenced in a study of T cells in Graves' hyperthyroidism and ophthalmopathy. TCR beta CDR3 region amplification was performed from RNA transcripts. A first-round RT-PCR of the TCR CDR3 used the HTBI primer set. TCRdb re-called the multiplex PCR reads with MiXCR, one entry per CDR3 protein. In the table there are 300,000 or so distinct CDR3 sequences, about 18% of which are singletons. Sequenced material: blood. The receptor source for this set is an older woman with Graves' ophthalmopathy.

V usage is TRBV20-1 and J usage is TRBJ2-1; D possibly uses TRBD1 or TRBD2 (5 bases each). The CDR3 spans 12 residues. Deletions cut 0 bases from V and 10 bases from J, with 10 bases between. CDR1 DFQATT and CDR2 SNEGSKA come from the germline V gene (reference sequence). CDR3 protein: CSARDVGVEQFF. DNA for the CDR3: TGCAGTGCTAGAGATGTGGGGGTCGAGCAGTTCTTC.

This clonotype came up a few times. This chain joins TRBV7-9 and TRBJ2-3, with 10 bases aligning to TRBD2. V shed 6 bases, J shed 3 bases, and the junction held 9 bases outside the gene matches. CDR3 size: 16 residues. Germline V gives CDR1 SEHNR, CDR2 FQNEAQ (reference sequence). CDR3 in DNA: TGTGCCAGCAGTCCTACAGCGGGGGGGTGGACAGATACGCAGTATTTT. It is translated as CASSPTAGGWTDTQYF. Full variable domain (rest looked up from reference TRBV7-9 and TRBJ2-3): DTGVSQNPRHKITKRGQNVTFRCDPISEHNRLYWYRQTLGQGPEFLTYFQNEAQLEKSRLLSDRFSAERPKGSFSTLEIQRTEQGDSAMYLCASSPTAGGWTDTQYFGPGTRLTVL.

This clonotype came up a few times. The chain combines TRBV15 with TRBJ2-7; D gene ambiguous. This CDR3 is built from 13 residues. Germline CDR1 and CDR2: LNHNV and YYDKDF (reference sequence). Trimming took 3 bases from V and 5 from J, leaving 11 bases between them. This CDR3 reads CATSSTNYDEQYF. The CDR3, as DNA: TGTGCCACCAGCAGCACCAACTATGACGAGCAGTACTTC.

The J gene is TRBJ2-7, the V gene TRBV28; perhaps TRBD1 as D (5 bases). Trimming stripped 10 bases from V and 3 bases from J, with 10 bases between. This CDR3 has 11 amino acids. The germline V gene has CDR1 MDHEN and CDR2 SYDVKM. As DNA, the CDR3 is TGTGCCACCTACCAGGGCTACGAGCAGTACTTC. Residues: CATYQGYEQYF.

The chain links TRBV28 to TRBJ2-7; a weak D match, TRBD2 (5 bases). The CDR3 is 15 residues long. Germline CDR1 reads MDHEN; CDR2 reads SYDVKM. Trimming took 5 bases from V and 0 from J, leaving 14 bases between them. CDR3 sequence reads: CASSDPGRSSYEQYF. The CDR3 DNA reads TGTGCCAGCAGTGACCCGGGAAGGAGCTCCTACGAGCAGTACTTC. The complete variable domain, with remaining parts taken from reference TRBV28 and TRBJ2-7, reads DVKVTQSSRYLVKRTGEKVFLECVQDMDHENMFWYRQDPGLGLRLIYFSYDVKMKEKGDIPEGYSVSREKKERFSLILESASTNQTSMYLCASSDPGRSSYEQYFGPGTRLTVT.

This clonotype was counted ten times or more. The V and J genes are TRBV5-1 and TRBJ2-1; 8 bases match TRBD1. This CDR3 comprises 17 residues. Per germline, CDR1 SGHRS and CDR2 YFSETQ. Unmatched junction bases numbered 12, after V lost 0 bases and J lost 7 bases. CDR3 residues: CASSLASGQGAKNEQFF. The DNA for the CDR3 is TGCGCCAGCAGCTTGGCCTCGGGGCAGGGGGCTAAGAATGAGCAGTTCTTC.

The sample holds many counts of this clonotype. V gene TRBV6-2 or TRBV6-3 combines with J gene TRBJ2-7; maybe TRBD2 (6 bases). V gave up 2 bases and J gave up 7 bases, with 15 bases separating them. Germline V gives CDR1 MNHEY, CDR2 SVGEGT. The CDR3 has 14 residues. CDR3 residues: CASSYAWGEEEQYF. CDR3 nucleotide sequence: TGTGCCAGCAGTTACGCGTGGGGGGAGGAAGAGCAGTACTTC.

This clonotype was recorded at least ten times. The chain links TRBV20-1 to TRBJ1-4, with unresolved D. Germline values: CDR1 DFQATT, CDR2 SNEGSKA (reference sequence). CDR3 length: 10 residues. V gave up 6 bases and J gave up 8 bases, with 7 bases separating them. CDR3 nucleotide sequence: TGCAGTGCGTTTGGGGAAAAACTGTTTTTT. Translating it yields CSAFGEKLFF.

The rearrangement joins TRBV6-1 to TRBJ1-5; possible D gene TRBD1, 5 bases. The CDR3 runs 16 residues. V lost 7 bases and J 0 bases, leaving 16 bases between the germline ends. The germline V gene encodes CDR1 MNHNS and CDR2 SASEGT. The CDR3 sequence: CASTRGEGRSNQPQHF. CDR3 sequence (DNA): TGTGCCAGCACTAGGGGCGAGGGTCGTAGCAATCAGCCCCAGCATTTT.

The genes are TRBV2 and TRBJ1-4, with TRBD1 identical over 10 bases. The J segment lost 0 bases and the V segment lost 6 bases, leaving 13 bases of the junction unmatched. CDR3 length: 19 amino acids. The germline CDR1 and CDR2 sequences are SNHLY and FYNNEI. The CDR3: CASSPTGGAGVSTNEKLFF. DNA of the CDR3: TGTGCCAGCAGCCCGACAGGGGGCGCGGGGGTTTCAACTAATGAAAAACTGTTTTTT.

This clonotype was seen many times. The genes are TRBV12-3 or TRBV12-4 and TRBJ1-1; D gene uncertain. The CDR3 covers 14 residues. V was pared by 6 bases and J by 0 bases, with 11 bases between. CDR3 region: CASSLRNMNTEAFF. The CDR3 DNA reads TGTGCCAGCAGCCTTAGGAATATGAACACTGAAGCTTTCTTT.

The sample holds many counts of this clonotype. V gene TRBV24-1 combines with J gene TRBJ2-1; 7 bases fit TRBD2. V lost 9 bases, J lost 0 bases, and 10 bases stayed unmatched. Germline CDR1 is KGHDR and CDR2 is SFDVKD. This CDR3 comprises 16 residues. The CDR3 sequence is CATAKGTILSYNEQFF. CDR3 coding DNA: TGTGCCACCGCGAAGGGGACTATCCTCTCCTACAATGAGCAGTTCTTC.

In its sample, this clonotype was seen a few times. The chain couples TRBV7-2 to TRBJ2-7; 7 bases match TRBD1. This CDR3 contains 17 residues. Germline V CDR1 and CDR2: SGHTA, FQGNSA. After removal of 5 bases from V and 0 bases from J, the junction contained 13 bases not matched to a gene. The CDR3 spells CASSPDRVPLSSYEQYF. The CDR3 coding sequence is TGTGCCAGCAGCCCTGACAGGGTCCCCCTAAGCTCCTACGAGCAGTACTTC.

The table lists this clonotype with many counts. The rearrangement joins TRBV27 to TRBJ2-7; tentatively, D is TRBD2 (6 bases). CDR1 and CDR2 from the germline V gene are MNHEY and SMNVEV (reference sequence). V lost 6 bases, J lost 1 base, and 13 bases lay in between. The CDR3 spans 14 residues. CDR3 loop: CASRPLGGSYEQYF. DNA for the CDR3: TGTGCCAGCAGACCCCTCGGGGGTTCCTACGAGCAGTACTTC.

This clonotype came up a few times. The chain has TRBV5-6 and TRBJ2-5; a possible D gene is TRBD1 (6 bases). The CDR3 length is 11 residues. With 8 bases removed from V and 3 bases from J, the gap between germline ends came to 8 bases. Germline-derived CDR1 and CDR2 are SGHDT and YYEEEE. The CDR3 sequence is CARGAEETQYF. CDR3 DNA sequence: TGTGCCAGGGGGGCGGAAGAGACCCAGTACTTC.

In its sample, this clonotype was seen many times. The rearrangement joins TRBV6-1 to TRBJ2-7, with TRBD1 matching 8 bases. CDR1 is MNHNS, CDR2 SASEGT, per germline. After removal of 6 bases from V and 3 bases from J, the junction contained 7 bases not matched to a gene. The length of the CDR3 is 14 residues. The CDR3 nucleotides read TGTGCCAGCAGCGCAGGGGGCATAGGCTACGAGCAGTACTTC. The encoded protein is CASSAGGIGYEQYF.

This chain connects TRBV20-1 to TRBJ2-3; 11 positions match TRBD2. Germline V gene data show CDR1 as DFQATT and CDR2 as SNEGSKA (reference sequence). The CDR3 extends over 16 amino acids. With 3 bases clipped from V and 0 bases from J, the junction kept 5 bases outside the gene matches. The CDR3 sequence: CSARGTSGASTDTQYF. The CDR3 DNA reads as TGCAGTGCTAGGGGGACTAGCGGAGCTAGCACAGATACGCAGTATTTT.

This clonotype was detected ten times or more. The V gene is TRBV28, the J gene TRBJ2-1; D may be TRBD2 (5 bases). The CDR3 is 13 amino acids. CDR1 is MDHEN and CDR2 is SYDVKM in the germline V gene. V was trimmed by 8 bases and J by 5 bases, leaving 13 bases between them. CDR3 protein: CASCWTGNNEQFF. In DNA form, the CDR3 reads TGTGCCAGCTGTTGGACTGGGAACAATGAGCAGTTCTTC.

This clonotype has ten or more counts. The chain carries TRBV7-7 and TRBJ2-1, with 8 bases identical to TRBD2. This CDR3 has 14 residues. CDR1 is SSHAT and CDR2 is FNYEAQ in the germline V gene (reference sequence). V lost 2 bases, J lost 7 bases, and 4 bases stayed unmatched. This chain's CDR3 is CASSLRTSSNEQFF. The CDR3 DNA reads as TGTGCCAGCAGCTTAAGGACTAGCAGTAATGAGCAGTTCTTC.

This clonotype was seen at least ten times. The V call is TRBV5-1, the J call TRBJ2-5; D gene uncertain. With 0 bases removed from V and 5 bases from J, the gap between germline ends came to 11 bases. This CDR3 comprises 14 residues. Germline CDR1 reads SGHRS; CDR2 reads YFSETQ. The CDR3 region has the DNA TGCGCCAGCAGCTTGGGACGAGTGGAGGAGACCCAGTACTTC. Protein product: CASSLGRVEETQYF.

The sample holds a few counts of this clonotype. V is TRBV29-1 and J is TRBJ1-4; D perhaps matches TRBD1 (5 bases). Germline assignment: CDR1 SQVTM and CDR2 ANQGSEA. CDR3 length: 13 amino acids. V gave up 3 bases and J gave up 5 bases, with 10 bases separating them. CDR3 sequence reads: CSVEGVNNEKLFF. In nucleotides, the CDR3 is TGCAGCGTTGAGGGGGTAAACAATGAAAAACTGTTTTTT.

This clonotype was observed many times. The chain combines TRBV7-2 with TRBJ1-2; D possibly corresponds to TRBD1 (5 bases). The CDR3 contains 16 residues. Germline V lookup: CDR1 SGHTA, CDR2 FQGNSA. V was shortened by 1 base and J by 1 base, with 13 bases between the two germline ends. CDR3 in DNA: TGTGCCAGCAGCTTAGGAAGATCTCAGGGTAACTATGGCTACACCTTC. Amino acids: CASSLGRSQGNYGYTF. The entire variable domain, with the rest obtained from reference TRBV7-2 and TRBJ1-2, is as follows: GAGVSQSPSNKVTEKGKDVELRCDPISGHTALYWYRQSLGQGLEFLIYFQGNSAPDKSGLPSDRFSAERTGGSVSTLTIQRTQQEDSAVYLCASSLGRSQGNYGYTFGSGTRLTVV.

This clonotype appeared a few times. V usage is TRBV7-2 and J usage is TRBJ1-1; a possible D gene is TRBD1 (6 bases). Germline values: CDR1 SGHTA, CDR2 FQGNSA. The CDR3 totals 14 residues. V was pared by 3 bases and J by 5 bases, with 13 bases between. CDR3 sequence: CASSFRQVGTEAFF. The CDR3 coding sequence is TGTGCCAGCAGCTTTCGACAGGTTGGAACTGAAGCTTTCTTT.

This clonotype was counted ten times or more. The rearrangement uses TRBV20-1 and TRBJ2-1, with D possibly matching TRBD1 (6 bases). Trimming cost V 6 bases and J 4 bases, with 19 bases left between them. CDR1 and CDR2 from the germline V gene are DFQATT and SNEGSKA (reference sequence). This CDR3 comprises 15 residues. The CDR3 is CSAWPQGMSYNEQFF. The CDR3 bases are TGCAGTGCCTGGCCGCAGGGGATGTCGTACAATGAGCAGTTCTTC.

This clonotype has ten or more counts. The chain couples TRBV10-3 to TRBJ2-7; the D is unclear. Trimming stripped 2 bases from V and 8 bases from J, with 16 bases between. This CDR3 comprises 14 residues. Germline values: CDR1 ENHRY, CDR2 SYGVKD. As DNA, the CDR3 is TGTGCCATCAGTGAGCCCCGTTCGGCCTCCAAGCAGTACTTC. It codes for CAISEPRSASKQYF.

The genes are TRBV6-1 and TRBJ2-4, with 7 bases identical to TRBD1. Germline CDR1 is MNHNS and CDR2 is SASEGT. Unmatched junction bases numbered 3, after V lost 2 bases and J lost 5 bases. This CDR3 has 14 residues. CDR3 DNA sequence: TGTGCCAGCAGTGAATTCGGGACAGAAAACATTCAGTACTTC. Amino acid sequence: CASSEFGTENIQYF.

This clonotype was observed at least ten times. The J gene is TRBJ2-1, the V gene TRBV3-1; D is perhaps TRBD1 (5 bases). The ends were cut back, 0 bases at V and 9 bases at J, with 6 bases in the middle. The CDR3 covers 12 residues. Looked up from germline, CDR1 is LGHDT and CDR2 is YNNKEL (reference sequence). CDR3 nucleotide sequence: TGTGCCAGCAGCCAAGAAAGGGGTGAGCAGTTCTTC. It specifies CASSQERGEQFF.

This chain connects TRBV19 to TRBJ1-1; D not certain. Trimming removed 3 bases at V and 0 bases at J, with 8 bases between. The CDR3 is made up of 14 amino acids. Germline-derived CDR1 and CDR2 are LNHDA and SQIVND (reference sequence). For the CDR3, the DNA is TGTGCCAGTAGTATCGGCAGTTTGAACACTGAAGCTTTCTTT. Protein sequence: CASSIGSLNTEAFF.